These 30 T cell receptor beta chains share one sample of origin, sequenced in a study of a mutant IDH1 vaccine in newly diagnosed glioma. Antigens for these TCRs are unknown. This sample's time point: week 23, last vaccination. Alongside topical imiquimod, each dose of vaccine comprised 300 ug of mutant IDH1 20-mer peptide. Measured with immunoSEQ multiplex PCR; TCRdb has only the in-frame clones, and not every one. The table has roughly 50,000 clones, roughly 81% seen once. Sequenced material: PBMCs, taken from a glioma patient whose treatment included an IDH1 peptide vaccine. These receptors came from a woman in her forties with glioma. Some clones in this sample may be carry-over from other donors' samples.

This clone came up a few times. The chain combines TRBV6-6 with TRBJ1-1, with a tentative D call TRBD1 (5 bases). The germline V gene has CDR1 MNHNY and CDR2 SVGAGI (reference sequence). The CDR3 has 14 amino acids. The V gene lost 4 bases and the J gene lost 1 base, with 10 bases spanning the gap. This chain's CDR3 is CASSSTAKNTEAFF. The CDR3 DNA reads as TGTGCCAGCAGTTCGACAGCGAAGAACACTGAAGCTTTCTTT.

The chain couples TRBV19 to TRBJ1-1; D unresolved. Germline CDR1 is LNHDA and CDR2 is SQIVND (reference sequence). The CDR3 is 14 residues long. Trimming removed 3 bases from V and 1 base from J, with 9 bases in between. CDR3 coding DNA: TGTGCCAGTAGTATTCCGGAGGGGAACACTGAAGCTTTCTTT. Translating it yields CASSIPEGNTEAFF.

The sample holds one count of this clone. The chain is built from TRBV27 and TRBJ1-5; D might be TRBD1 (5 bases). Germline V gene sequence: CDR1 MNHEY, CDR2 SMNVEV (reference sequence). Deletions cut 7 bases from V and 2 bases from J, with 21 bases between. The CDR3 length is 17 residues. The CDR3 DNA reads as TGTGCCAGCACACCCCGGGCAAGGGACGGGCGCAATCAGCCCCAGCATTTT. Its protein is CASTPRARDGRNQPQHF.

The chain couples TRBV6-1 to TRBJ2-3; 12 bases line up with TRBD2. Germline CDR1 is MNHNS and CDR2 is SASEGT. CDR3 length equals 15 residues. The J segment lost 4 bases and the V segment lost 3 bases, leaving 2 bases of the junction unmatched. The CDR3 DNA sequence: TGTGCCAGCAGTGACTCTAGCGGGGGGGCAGATACGCAGTATTTT. Translated, it gives CASSDSSGGADTQYF.

The chain has TRBV30 and TRBJ2-5; no clear D gene. The germline V and J ends were trimmed by 5 bases and 2 bases, with 3 bases remaining between them. Per the germline V gene, CDR1 is GTSNPN and CDR2 is SVGIG (reference sequence). The CDR3 totals 10 residues. CDR3 DNA sequence: TGTGCCTGGCTTCAAGAGACCCAGTACTTC. This codes for CAWLQETQYF.

In DNA form, the CDR3 reads TGTGCCACCAGCAGAGATCATTCCGAGCAGTACTTC. Translation gives CATSRDHSEQYF. The chain employs TRBV15 and TRBJ2-7; D is uncertain. V lost 0 bases and J lost 6, with 6 bases in between. Looked up from germline, CDR1 is LNHNV and CDR2 is YYDKDF (reference sequence). The CDR3 is made up of 12 amino acids.

The chain's CDR3 is CASSPSGTGGTDTQYF. The CDR3 DNA reads as TGTGCCAGCAGCCCCTCCGGGACAGGGGGCACAGATACGCAGTATTTT. V is TRBV25-1 and J is TRBJ2-3; 10 bases line up with TRBD1. The CDR3 runs to 16 residues. J lost 1 base, V lost 6 bases, and 7 bases had no gene match. Germline V gives CDR1 MGHDK, CDR2 SYGVNS. The complete variable domain, with remaining parts taken from reference TRBV25-1 and TRBJ2-3, reads EADIYQTPRYLVIGTGKKITLECSQTMGHDKMYWYQQDPGMELHLIHYSYGVNSTEKGDLSSESTVSRIRTEHFPLTLESARPSHTSQYLCASSPSGTGGTDTQYFGPGTRLTVL.

This chain connects TRBV10-1 to TRBJ1-1; no definite D call. In germline, CDR1 is WNHNN, CDR2 SYGVQD (reference sequence). CDR3 length equals 13 residues. Trimming pared 4 bases from V and 1 base from J, leaving 7 bases between. As DNA, the CDR3 is TGCGCCAGCAGTGTGGCCGGGAACACTGAAGCTTTCTTT. Its translation is CASSVAGNTEAFF.

V gene TRBV19 combines with J gene TRBJ1-1; D gene ambiguous. The CDR3 spans 12 residues. The V gene lost 3 bases and the J gene lost 3 bases, with 5 bases spanning the gap. Germline assignment: CDR1 LNHDA and CDR2 SQIVND (reference sequence). The CDR3 spells CASSIRHTEAFF. The DNA for the CDR3 is TGTGCCAGTAGTATTCGACACACTGAAGCTTTCTTT.

The J gene is TRBJ1-1, the V gene TRBV27, with D uncertain. This CDR3 is 14 amino acids long. V gave up 2 bases and J gave up 4 bases, with 11 bases separating them. Germline V gene data show CDR1 as MNHEY and CDR2 as SMNVEV (reference sequence). In DNA, the CDR3 is TGTGCCAGCAGTTTAGACCCCTTGGGCACTGAAGCTTTCTTT. As protein: CASSLDPLGTEAFF.

The V and J genes are TRBV2 and TRBJ2-3; 8 nucleotides align to TRBD2. The V segment lost 0 bases and the J segment 8 bases; nucleotides outside the gene matches: 10. The CDR3 loop spans 16 amino acids. Germline V lookup: CDR1 SNHLY, CDR2 FYNNEI. DNA of the CDR3: TGTGCCAGCAGTGAAGCCCGGGCCGGGGGGGCAGTTACGCAGTATTTT. This gives the protein CASSEARAGGAVTQYF.

The CDR3 DNA sequence: TGTGCCAGCAGCTCGGCGGTCTACAATGAGCAGTTCTTC. It codes for CASSSAVYNEQFF. V usage is TRBV7-8 and J usage is TRBJ2-1; no clear D. The CDR3 runs 13 residues. CDR1 and CDR2 from the germline V gene are SGHVS and FQNEAQ. The V end was cut by 4 bases, the J end by 3 bases, with 7 bases between.

The V and J genes are TRBV29-1 and TRBJ2-3; unclear D gene. CDR3 length equals 15 residues. Deletions cut 3 bases from V and 4 bases from J, with 17 bases between. Per the germline V gene, CDR1 is SQVTM and CDR2 is ANQGSEA. CDR3 region: CSVDDGFTSPDTQYF. The CDR3 DNA is TGCAGCGTTGACGACGGATTTACCTCCCCAGATACGCAGTATTTT.

The gene calls are TRBV14 and TRBJ1-2; no definite D call. The CDR3 runs 13 residues. CDR1 is SGHDN and CDR2 is FVKESK in the germline V gene. Trimming left V 6 bases short and J 7 bases short, with 15 bases between. For the CDR3, the DNA is TGTGCCAGCAGTTTTTTAGAGACGGGTGGCTACACCTTC. Translating gives CASSFLETGGYTF. The variable domain in full, completed from reference TRBV14 and TRBJ1-2, reads EAGVTQFPSHSVIEKGQTVTLRCDPISGHDNLYWYRRVMGKEIKFLLHFVKESKQDESGMPNNRFLAERTGGTYSTLKVQPAELEDSGVYFCASSFLETGGYTFGSGTRLTVV.

The chain joins TRBV6-5 to TRBJ2-7, with D possibly TRBD2 on 5 matching bases. Germline CDR1 reads MNHEY; CDR2 reads SVGAGI. V was trimmed by 5 bases and J by 7 bases, leaving 21 bases between them. The CDR3 totals 15 residues. CDR3 region: CASSLTADGSGEQYF. In nucleotides, the CDR3 is TGTGCCAGCAGTCTAACGGCCGACGGGTCGGGGGAGCAGTACTTC.

The rearrangement uses TRBV6-5 and TRBJ2-3; 8 nucleotides line up with TRBD1. There are 15 residues in the CDR3. Trimming at V came to 6 bases and at J to 3 bases, leaving 8 bases not matched to a gene. Germline V CDR1 and CDR2: MNHEY, SVGAGI. The CDR3 DNA is TGTGCCAGCAGCACCAAGAGACAGGGGACAGATACGCAGTATTTT. This encodes CASSTKRQGTDTQYF.

The genes are TRBV6-5 and TRBJ1-1; no definite D call. CDR1 and CDR2 from the germline V gene are MNHEY and SVGAGI. V lost 3 bases to trimming and J lost 6 bases, with 5 bases between them. The CDR3 is made up of 11 amino acids. The CDR3 DNA reads as TGTGCCAGCAGTTATGGGCCTGAAGCTTTCTTT. Amino acid sequence: CASSYGPEAFF.

This clone was observed a handful of times. The rearrangement joins TRBV4-3 to TRBJ1-6; 7 bases map to TRBD1. CDR3 length: 14 residues. Germline trimming cut 4 bases from V and 8 bases from J; bases unmatched to any gene: 5. Germline V gene data show CDR1 as LGHNA and CDR2 as YSLEER. The CDR3 DNA follows: TGCGCCAGCAGCCGGGACAGTACATATTCACCCCTCCACTTT. Translating it yields CASSRDSTYSPLHF.

This clone qualifies as medium-sized. The V gene is TRBV7-8, the J gene TRBJ1-1; the D gene is possibly TRBD1 (5 bases). The V end was cut by 5 bases, the J end by 4 bases, with 20 bases between. The CDR3 runs 16 residues. Germline V gives CDR1 SGHVS, CDR2 FQNEAQ. This CDR3 is CASSQRPQGRITEAFF. CDR3 nucleotide sequence: TGTGCCAGCAGCCAGCGCCCCCAGGGTAGGATCACTGAAGCTTTCTTT.

This clone appeared a few times. This sequence joins TRBV9 and TRBJ1-1; weak D call: TRBD1 (5 bases). Germline V lookup: CDR1 SGDLS, CDR2 YYNGEE. This CDR3 region has 14 residues. Deletions cut 0 bases from V and 4 bases from J, with 10 bases between. CDR3 sequence reads: CASSVGQRSTEAFF. CDR3 coding DNA: TGTGCCAGCAGCGTAGGACAGAGGAGCACTGAAGCTTTCTTT.

The V gene is TRBV10-1, the J gene TRBJ1-1, with D possibly TRBD1 on 5 matching bases. The ends were cut back, 6 bases at V and 3 bases at J, with 11 bases in the middle. This CDR3 spans 13 amino acids. Germline CDR1 reads WNHNN; CDR2 reads SYGVQD (reference sequence). CDR3 in amino acids: CASSARQYTEAFF. In DNA form, the CDR3 reads TGCGCCAGCAGCGCGCGACAGTACACTGAAGCTTTCTTT.

The V call is TRBV5-6, the J call TRBJ2-7; TRBD1 matches at 8 bases. The germline V gene has CDR1 SGHDT and CDR2 YYEEEE. This CDR3 contains 13 residues. Unmatched junction bases numbered 6, after V lost 4 bases and J lost 6 bases. In DNA, the CDR3 is TGTGCCAGCAGCCTGGGCGACAGGGGCGAGCAGTACTTC. It yields the protein CASSLGDRGEQYF.

This chain joins TRBV13 and TRBJ2-7, with TRBD1 identical over 7 bases. The V and J ends lost 5 bases and 0 bases, in that order; junction bases with no gene match: 7. CDR1 is PRHDT, CDR2 FYEKMQ, per germline (reference sequence). The CDR3 has 15 amino acids. CDR3 nucleotide sequence: TGTGCCAGCAGCAAATCTAGACAGGGCTCCTACGAGCAGTACTTC. This gives the protein CASSKSRQGSYEQYF.

Worth noting for this clone: Other DNA sequences in the same sample also yield this CDR3. The J gene is TRBJ1-1, the V gene TRBV19; tentative D call: TRBD1 (5 bases). Germline V gene data show CDR1 as LNHDA and CDR2 as SQIVND (reference sequence). The CDR3 length is 15 residues. V dropped 5 bases and J dropped 4 bases, with 17 bases sitting between them. DNA of the CDR3: TGTGCCAGTAGTGGCTCAAGGCAGGGAGGCACTGAAGCTTTCTTT. This translates into CASSGSRQGGTEAFF.

The CDR3 loop is CASSPDSSNYGYTF. The CDR3 DNA is TGCGCCAGCAGCCCGGACAGTTCTAACTATGGCTACACCTTC. The chain carries TRBV5-1 and TRBJ1-2, with D perhaps matching TRBD1 (6 bases). This CDR3 comprises 14 residues. Between the trimmed V and J ends, which lost 4 bases and 0 bases, there was a span of 10 bases. Germline loops: CDR1 SGHRS, CDR2 YFSETQ.

This chain uses TRBV30 with TRBJ2-7; 7 bases are shared with TRBD2. Losses at the gene ends were 1 base for V and 4 bases for J; bases not matched to a gene: 7. The CDR3 runs to 14 residues. Germline CDR1 reads GTSNPN; CDR2 reads SVGIG (reference sequence). In DNA, the CDR3 is TGTGCCTGGAGTGGGGAGGGGTTAAGGTACGAGCAGTACTTC. Translating it yields CAWSGEGLRYEQYF. Complete variable domain (other parts from reference TRBV30 and TRBJ2-7): SQTIHQWPATLVQPVGSPLSLECTVEGTSNPNLYWYRQAAGRGLQLLFYSVGIGQISSEVPQNLSASRPQDRQFILSSKKLLLSDSGFYLCAWSGEGLRYEQYFGPGTRLTVT.

The J gene is TRBJ2-3, the V gene TRBV20-1, with D possibly TRBD1 on 5 matching bases. The germline CDR1 and CDR2 sequences are DFQATT and SNEGSKA (reference sequence). The CDR3 has 11 amino acids. V lost 5 bases to trimming and J lost 5 bases, with 8 bases between them. DNA of the CDR3: TGCAGTGCTTTAAGGGGAGATACGCAGTATTTT. Translation gives CSALRGDTQYF.

The chain uses TRBV6-1 and TRBJ1-5; the D gene is possibly TRBD1 (5 bases). Trimming stripped 5 bases from V and 6 bases from J, with 14 bases between. The CDR3 is 14 amino acids. Per the germline V gene, CDR1 is MNHNS and CDR2 is SASEGT. The CDR3 coding sequence is TGTGCCAGCAGTTCGGACGGGGGGAGTCAGCCCCAGCATTTT. It specifies CASSSDGGSQPQHF.

This clone was seen just once. This sequence joins TRBV4-1 and TRBJ2-3; D not certain. V shed 0 bases and J shed 0 bases, with 10 bases lying between them. The CDR3 loop spans 16 amino acids. Germline V CDR1 and CDR2: MGHRA, YSYEKL. In DNA, the CDR3 is TGCGCCAGCAGCCAAGATTTTATCGCTAGCACAGATACGCAGTATTTT. It codes for CASSQDFIASTDTQYF.

The CDR3, as DNA: TGTGCCAGCAGTGTCTCCGGCTCGCGGAACGAGCAGTACTTC. Translated, it gives CASSVSGSRNEQYF. V and J are TRBV2 and TRBJ2-7; D remains ambiguous. Germline-derived CDR1 and CDR2 are SNHLY and FYNNEI. The length of the CDR3 is 14 residues. Trimming left V 4 bases short and J 5 bases short, with 15 bases between.